The clone carrying this T cell receptor beta chain was found once. The CDR3 runs 15 residues. Germline CDR1 SGHRS, CDR2 YFSETQ. Trimming took 3 bases from V and 1 from J, leaving 8 bases between them. The cohort comprised adults aged 18 to 89 years residing in 20 to 25 US areas. Clinical history as reported by participants underpinned cohort assignment. This entry is derived from a study of blood T cell repertoires in COVID-19. Study-level information: The study drew acute and convalescent COVID-19 samples from the United States, Italy and Spain.

Methods used by the authors: Amplifying reference gene primers gave estimates of nucleated cell counts. The repertoire was sequenced with immunoSEQ multiplex PCR; TCRdb's copy has only in-frame clones and lacks some. The DNA was the basis for D and trimming; V, J and clone size are from that table. The data contain some 330,000 clones, roughly nine tenths of them singletons. J is TRBJ2-6 and V is TRBV5-1, with a tentative D call TRBD2 (6 bases). The sequence derives from a woman aged 30 to 39 who had recovered from COVID-19. Sequencing was done on a sample of PBMCs or T cells enriched from blood (not recorded which). The CDR3 region has the DNA TGCGCCAGCAGCTCCGGGAGTTCTGGGGCCAACGTCCTGACTTTC. Residues: CASSSGSSGANVLTF.